Listed below are T cell receptor beta chains from one sample, sequenced in a study of blood T cell repertoires in COVID-19. Assay used: immunoSEQ multiplex PCR; TCRdb lists only in-frame clones, some missing. Of about 98,000 clones listed, around 86% are singletons. The material sequenced was peripheral blood. The receptors were sampled from a man in his fifties or sixties with acute or convalescent COVID-19. Each CDR3 is given with its conserved first and last residue.

TRBJ2-1,TRBV20-1,CSARRNNEQFF
TRBJ1-2,TRBV29-1,CSVEVRGRGVRDYGYTF
TRBJ1-1,TRBV18,CASSPQGSTEAFF
TRBJ1-2,TRBV18,CASSRDSGSGYTF
TRBJ2-7,TRBV13,CASSFFGTGAYEQYF
TRBJ1-1,TRBV30,CAWSVLKSTEAFF
TRBJ1-1,TRBV27,CASSLLPDRGITEAFF
TRBJ1-1,TRBV11-3,CASSHRDRDTEAFF
TRBJ2-1,TRBV7-2,CASSLAPKGGNEQFF
TRBJ1-1,TRBV25-1,CASRLQGTNTEAFF
TRBJ1-6,TRBV28,CASSFRGYSPLHF
TRBJ2-1,TRBV7-8,CASSLALRGGNEQFF
TRBJ1-2,TRBV19,CASSDGTGGAYGYTF
TRBJ2-7,TRBV5-1,CASSLASSSRGYEQYF
TRBJ1-6,TRBV5-1,CASSLEGTPNSPLHF
TRBJ2-3,TRBV7-9,CASSLGLAGGADTQYF
TRBJ1-5,TRBV27,CASSFTGAFNQPQHF
TRBJ2-7,TRBV27,CASRYSLAGGTYEQYF
TRBJ1-1,TRBV18,CASSPPRGGASPEAFF
TRBJ1-2,TRBV19,CASGDRGSGYTF
TRBJ2-7,TRBV7-5,CVRSCDLQREREEQYF
TRBJ2-3,TRBV11-2,CASSRNFGGPQTSTDTQYF
TRBJ1-1,TRBV19,CASSRAQDREAFF
TRBJ2-7,TRBV27,CASSPTPSYEQYF
TRBJ2-1,TRBV24-1,CATGEGDEQFF
TRBJ1-2,TRBV10-3,CAISGAGSNYGYTF
TRBJ1-2,TRBV6-5,CASSFIRGRVYGYTF
TRBJ2-2,TRBV5-1,CASSIYGRLARELFF
TRBJ2-1,TRBV13,CASSPRDSSNEQFF
TRBJ1-3,TRBV18,CASSPSQVLTYQTTPSGNTIYF
TRBJ2-7,TRBV6-5,CASTQAYVSSGEQYF
TRBJ2-7,TRBV19,CASSSGLASYEQYF
TRBJ2-5,TRBV6-1,CASSEIGLAGIRYF
TRBJ2-7,TRBV5-4,CASSSWGQGAGEQYF
TRBJ1-6,TRBV27,CASSPGTANSPLHF
TRBJ2-3,TRBV19,CASSIRTADTQYF
TRBJ2-1,TRBV7-9,CASSFGTSGSSFNEQFF
TRBJ2-1,TRBV11-2,CASSLNGLVKNEQFF
TRBJ1-1,TRBV19,CASKVGGTEAFF
TRBJ1-5,TRBV19,CASSMREGGNQPQHF
TRBJ1-2,TRBV5-4,CASRTEANYGYTF
TRBJ2-3,TRBV14,CASSQGDRGGADTQYF
TRBJ2-3,TRBV19,CASSIVGAGGDTQYF
TRBJ2-1,TRBV20-1,CSAPSYNEQFF
TRBJ1-2,TRBV9,CASSRTSVDYGYTF
TRBJ1-2,TRBV5-1,CASSLADSLYGYTF
TRBJ2-7,TRBV6-5,CASGHNSYEQYF
TRBJ1-5,TRBV20-1,CSARGTGYSNQPQHF
TRBJ1-1,TRBV7-2,CASRLIRAGDAEAFF
TRBJ2-7,TRBV30,CAWSVNKGTGIYEQYF
TRBJ1-1,TRBV15,CATVRDRHMNTEAFF
TRBJ2-5,TRBV4-1,CASSQGRGGETQYF
TRBJ2-1,TRBV12-2,CASRLGAGYYPDEQFF
TRBJ1-1,TRBV10-2,CASRRQGDTEAFF
TRBJ2-4,TRBV6-5,CASSYSRGAKNIQYF
TRBJ2-5,TRBV4-1,CASSQGGQLETQYF
TRBJ2-1,TRBV5-1,CASSLPQGGGGNEQFF
TRBJ1-1,TRBV29-1,CSVQPRHRNTEAFF
TRBJ1-2,TRBV27,CASSFGQALGYTF